The source of this T cell receptor beta chain is a study of shared clonotypes between healthy human individuals. Points from the study as a whole: Sampling covered blood only; tissue repertoires likely differ.

Some clones are missing from TCRdb's copy, which holds only in-frame ones; the method was immunoSEQ multiplex PCR. Of approximately 2.4 million clones in the sample, roughly 95% are singletons; the top ten hold roughly 0.13%. Details on this clone: What it recognizes is unknown.

The sample was naive CD4+ T cells sorted from blood. The subset was: CD45RA+ positively selected. The TCR originated in a man between 18 and 35 years old in good health.

The CDR3 sequence is CASRTFGDTQYF. The CDR3 nucleotides read TGTGCCAGCAGGACCTTTGGGGATACGCAGTATTTT. This chain links TRBV5-8 with TRBJ2-3; D remains unclear. The CDR3 loop spans 12 amino acids. The V end was cut by 5 bases, the J end by 6 bases, with 10 bases between. CDR1 is SGHTS, CDR2 YDEGEE, per germline. Using reference TRBV5-8 and TRBJ2-3 for the parts outside the CDR3, the full variable domain is EAGVTQSPTHLIKTRGQQATLRCSPISGHTSVYWYQQALGLGLQFLLWYDEGEERNRGNFPPRFSGRQFPNYSSELNVNALELEDSALYLCASRTFGDTQYFGPGTRLTVL.